This is a list of T cell receptor beta chains from one sample in a study of blood T cell repertoires in COVID-19. Repertoires were generated with immunoSEQ multiplex PCR, while TCRdb's copy carries only in-frame clones and drops some. This table has about 130,000 clones, roughly four fifths appearing once. Sequencing was performed on peripheral blood. These receptors came from a woman aged 80 or older with acute or convalescent COVID-19. Each CDR3 is given without its conserved first and last residue. A D gene is named only where the DNA matches it firmly.

d_gene: TRBD1; v_gene: TRBV2; j_gene: TRBJ1-5; CDR3aa: ASSEATGGNQPQH
d_gene: .; v_gene: TRBV9; j_gene: TRBJ1-6; CDR3aa: ASTPGVNNSPLH
d_gene: TRBD2; v_gene: TRBV10-1; j_gene: TRBJ2-7; CDR3aa: ASRGLAGANSYEQY
d_gene: TRBD1; v_gene: TRBV5-1; j_gene: TRBJ1-1; CDR3aa: ASSTDRTNTEAF
d_gene: TRBD1; v_gene: TRBV9; j_gene: TRBJ1-5; CDR3aa: ASSVGDRNQPQH
d_gene: .; v_gene: TRBV20-1; j_gene: TRBJ2-7; CDR3aa: SASRGARSSYEQY
d_gene: .; v_gene: TRBV7-9; j_gene: TRBJ1-2; CDR3aa: ASSSGDYGYT
d_gene: .; v_gene: TRBV6-1; j_gene: TRBJ1-2; CDR3aa: ASSVGQSGGGYGYT
d_gene: .; v_gene: TRBV30; j_gene: TRBJ2-3; CDR3aa: AWSEQGPDTQY
d_gene: .; v_gene: TRBV6-5; j_gene: TRBJ1-2; CDR3aa: ASTVSGGANYGYT